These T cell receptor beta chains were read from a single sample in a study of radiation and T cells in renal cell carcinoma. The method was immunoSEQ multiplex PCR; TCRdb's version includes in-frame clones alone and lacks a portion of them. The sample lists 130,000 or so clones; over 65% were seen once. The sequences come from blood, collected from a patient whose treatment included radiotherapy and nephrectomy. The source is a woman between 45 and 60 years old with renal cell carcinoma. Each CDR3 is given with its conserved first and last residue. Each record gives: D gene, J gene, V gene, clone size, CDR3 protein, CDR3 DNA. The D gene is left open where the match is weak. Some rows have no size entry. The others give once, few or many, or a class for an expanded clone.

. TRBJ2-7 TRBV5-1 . CASSFGTAADEQYF TGCGCCAGCAGCTTCGGGACGGCCGCGGACGAGCAGTACTTC
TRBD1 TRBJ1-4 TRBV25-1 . CASSGWTGREKLFF TGTGCCAGCAGTGGATGGACAGGGAGGGAAAAACTGTTTTTT
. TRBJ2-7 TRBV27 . CASSPDRAEQYF TGTGCCAGCAGTCCGGACCGAGCCGAGCAGTACTTC
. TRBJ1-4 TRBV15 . CATSRKGTTNEKLFF TGTGCCACCAGCAGAAAGGGAACAACTAATGAAAAACTGTTTTTT
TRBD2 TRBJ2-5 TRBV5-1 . CASSGGGAWETQYF TGCGCCAGCAGCGGCGGGGGGGCTTGGGAGACCCAGTACTTC
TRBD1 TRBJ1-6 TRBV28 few CASRATGTASPLHF TGTGCCAGCAGGGCCACCGGGACAGCCTCACCCCTCCACTTT
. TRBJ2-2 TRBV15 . CATSRDVRNTGELFF TGTGCCACCAGCAGGGACGTTAGGAACACCGGGGAGCTGTTTTTT
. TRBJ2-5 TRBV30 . CAWSVDRETQYF TGTGCCTGGAGTGTCGACCGAGAGACCCAGTACTTC
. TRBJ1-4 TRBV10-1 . CASSPGLSEKLFF TGCGCCAGCAGCCCAGGGCTAAGTGAAAAACTGTTTTTT
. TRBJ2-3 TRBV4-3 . CASSQNDGGGPSTDTQYF TGCGCCAGCAGCCAAAATGACGGCGGGGGCCCAAGCACAGATACGCAGTATTTT
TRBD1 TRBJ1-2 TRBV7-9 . CASSLARTGDGYTF TGTGCCAGCAGCTTAGCGAGGACAGGGGATGGCTACACCTTC
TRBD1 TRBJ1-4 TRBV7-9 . CASSSGQGREKLFF TGTGCCAGCAGCTCCGGACAGGGGCGGGAAAAACTGTTTTTT
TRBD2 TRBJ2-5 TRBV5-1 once CASSAGLAETQYF TGCGCCAGCAGCGCGGGACTAGCGGAGACCCAGTACTTC
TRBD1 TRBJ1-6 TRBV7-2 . CASSLGQGPPLHF TGTGCCAGCAGCTTAGGACAGGGTCCACCCCTCCACTTT
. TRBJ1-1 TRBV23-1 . CASGSPGGNTEAFF TGCGCCAGCGGATCCCCTGGGGGAAACACTGAAGCTTTCTTT
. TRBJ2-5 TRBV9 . CASSVATGWRETQYF TGTGCCAGCAGCGTAGCTACAGGATGGCGGGAGACCCAGTACTTC
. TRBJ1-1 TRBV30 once CAWRDWGGITEAFF TGTGCCTGGAGAGATTGGGGCGGTATCACTGAAGCTTTCTTT
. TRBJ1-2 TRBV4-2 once CASSQDTAGGLNYGYTF TGTGCCAGCAGCCAAGATACCGCGGGGGGCCTGAACTATGGCTACACCTTC
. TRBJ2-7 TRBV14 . CASRPGANYEQYF TGTGCCAGCCGCCCCGGCGCCAACTACGAGCAGTACTTC
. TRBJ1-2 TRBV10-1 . CASSESVGPQGSRRGYTF TGCGCCAGCAGTGAGTCTGTAGGGCCCCAGGGGTCCCGGCGAGGCTACACCTTC
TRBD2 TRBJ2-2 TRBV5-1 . CASSPSGSTGTGELFF TGCGCCAGCAGCCCTAGCGGGAGCACAGGCACCGGGGAGCTGTTTTTT
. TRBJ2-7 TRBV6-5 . CASSTNRDSSYEQYF TGTGCCAGCAGTACGAACAGAGACAGCTCCTACGAGCAGTACTTC
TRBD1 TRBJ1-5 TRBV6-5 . CASSPAGQGNQPQHF TGTGCCAGCAGCCCCGCGGGACAGGGTAATCAGCCCCAGCATTTT
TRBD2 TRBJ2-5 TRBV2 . CASSESRRGGPETQYF TGTGCCAGCAGTGAATCACGGCGGGGGGGGCCCGAGACCCAGTACTTC
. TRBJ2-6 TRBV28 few CASRGFISSGANVLTF TGTGCCAGCCGGGGGTTTATAAGCTCTGGGGCCAACGTCCTGACTTTC
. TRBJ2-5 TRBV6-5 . CASSYSGQAGETQYF TGTGCCAGCAGTTACTCTGGACAAGCAGGGGAGACCCAGTACTTC
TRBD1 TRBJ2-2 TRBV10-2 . CAGQRETGDTGELFF TGCGCCGGGCAGAGGGAGACAGGGGACACCGGGGAGCTGTTTTTT
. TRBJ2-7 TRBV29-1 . CSVWAESYEQYF TGCAGCGTTTGGGCAGAATCCTACGAGCAGTACTTC
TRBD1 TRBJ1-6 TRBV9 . CASRGTGENSPLHF TGTGCCAGCAGAGGGACAGGGGAAAATTCACCCCTCCACTTT
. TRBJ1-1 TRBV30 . CAWSVHRGMNTEAFF TGTGCCTGGAGTGTACATCGGGGCATGAACACTGAAGCTTTCTTT
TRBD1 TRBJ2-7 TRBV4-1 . CASSRQRDRGLDEQYF TGCGCCAGCAGCCGCCAAAGGGACAGGGGGCTCGACGAGCAGTACTTC
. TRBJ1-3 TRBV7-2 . CASSLATATGNTIYF TGTGCCAGCAGCTTAGCAACGGCAACTGGAAACACCATATATTTT
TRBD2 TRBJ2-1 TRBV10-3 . CAISEGAGTTDEQFF TGTGCCATCAGTGAAGGAGCGGGGACTACAGATGAGCAGTTCTTC
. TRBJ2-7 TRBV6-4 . CASSDDSVEQYF TGTGCCAGCAGTGACGACAGTGTGGAGCAGTACTTC
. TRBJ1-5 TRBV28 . CASSGSIQPQHF TGTGCCAGCAGTGGGTCAATCCAGCCCCAGCATTTT
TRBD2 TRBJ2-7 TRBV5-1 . CASSLEGTSGYEQYF TGCGCCAGCAGCTTGGAAGGGACTAGCGGTTACGAGCAGTACTTC
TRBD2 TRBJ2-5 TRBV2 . CASKTSSGRSETQYF TGTGCCAGCAAAACGTCTAGCGGGAGATCAGAGACCCAGTACTTC
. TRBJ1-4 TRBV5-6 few CASSSWTDEKLFF TGTGCCAGCAGCTCTTGGACAGACGAAAAACTGTTTTTT
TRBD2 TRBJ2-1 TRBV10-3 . CAIRGLAGVDEQFF TGTGCCATCAGGGGACTAGCGGGAGTCGATGAGCAGTTCTTC
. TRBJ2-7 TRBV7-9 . CASSSIQGHSREQYF TGTGCCAGCAGCTCCATCCAGGGGCATTCCCGCGAGCAGTACTTC
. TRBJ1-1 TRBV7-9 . CASSFPGNTEAFF TGTGCCAGCAGCTTTCCAGGCAACACTGAAGCTTTCTTT